This record concerns one TCR beta chain sequence. Its target is unknown. The data stem from a study of OX40 agonist ivuxolimab in advanced cancers. Study results and limitations: Mean expanded clone counts were higher in CD8+ than CD4+ T cells.

The assay was immunoSEQ multiplex PCR, and TCRdb's table has in-frame clones only and misses some. This table has about 71,000 clones, roughly nine tenths appearing once. V lost 4 bases, J lost 0 bases, and 11 bases lay in between. The CDR3 totals 15 residues. Germline V gene sequence: CDR1 SGHNT, CDR2 YYREEE (reference sequence). The specimen comprised CD4+ or CD8+ T cells sorted from blood, sampled in a trial of the OX40 agonist ivuxolimab. The sequence was obtained from an adult with an advanced solid tumor such as melanoma, head and neck, liver or kidney cancer. The chain combines TRBV5-4 with TRBJ2-1, with D hard to call. The chain's CDR3 is CASSVDGTSYNEQFF. The CDR3 DNA reads as TGTGCCAGCAGCGTGGACGGAACCTCCTACAATGAGCAGTTCTTC.